The present TCR beta chain was sequenced within a study of blood T cell repertoires in COVID-19. Looking at the study overall: Sources were T cells, B-cell-depleted T cells, or PBMCs; the material itself was cDNA or gDNA.

V lost 0 bases, J lost 6 bases, and 14 bases lay in between. The germline CDR1 and CDR2 sequences are SEHNR and FQNEAQ (reference sequence). The CDR3 spans 15 residues. This table comes from immunoSEQ multiplex PCR, and its TCRdb copy is limited to in-frame clones, with some not included. This table holds some 160,000 clones, around 90% found once. This chain links TRBV7-9 with TRBJ1-1; D gene unclear. Sample: peripheral blood. The receptor was derived from a man in his sixties with acute or convalescent COVID-19. The DNA of the CDR3 is TGTGCCAGCAGCTTAGCGAAGGAACAGACGGCTGAAGCTTTCTTT. It specifies CASSLAKEQTAEAFF. Supplemented by reference TRBV7-9 and TRBJ1-1, the full variable domain reads DTGVSQNPRHKITKRGQNVTFRCDPISEHNRLYWYRQTLGQGPEFLTYFQNEAQLEKSRLLSDRFSAERPKGSFSTLEIQRTEQGDSAMYLCASSLAKEQTAEAFFGQGTRLTVV.